The T cell receptor beta chain described here comes from a study of T cell responses to AZD1222 COVID-19 vaccine. The repertoire was sequenced with immunoSEQ multiplex PCR; TCRdb's copy has only in-frame clones and lacks some. The sample lists some 90,000 clones, more than 70% occurring once. Germline-derived CDR1 and CDR2 are SGHVS and FQNEAQ. V gave up 5 bases and J gave up 0 bases; unmatched junction bases: 5. The CDR3 is made up of 18 amino acids. The sequence was collected from an adult in good health. The rearrangement links TRBV7-8 to TRBJ2-1; 15 bases are a match to TRBD2. Source: peripheral blood, taken on day 0 of AZD1222 vaccination. The CDR3: CASSRTSGGGSSYNEQFF. CDR3 bases: TGTGCCAGCAGCAGGACTAGCGGGGGGGGTAGCTCCTACAATGAGCAGTTCTTC.